This T cell receptor (beta chain) stems from a study of CD8+CD57+ T cells in acquired aplastic anemia (dated 2018 in TCRdb). Background on the whole study: On average, sorted CD4+ and CD8+ cells yielded around 3.4 ug of extracted DNA, with a range of about 0.19 to 30 ug. CD8+CD57+ expansion was defined as frequency above the mean frequency observed in healthy subjects. Broad study findings and their caveats: Between patients and healthy controls, no significant difference in CD8+ Simpson's diversity was found (P=0.060). About 29 CD8+ CDR3 sequences were found to be shared between patients and controls, but these sequences appeared to be highly expressed in patients and within the immunodominant clones of the patients.

With respect to this clonotype: The antigen it binds to is not known. No base-level quality is on record; no much larger clone is a single base apart.

Patients chosen for sequencing had shown expansion of CD8+CD57+ cells by flow cytometry. Severe acquired aplastic anemia was diagnosed in all patients according to International Study of Aplastic Anemia and Agranulocytosis and Camitta criteria. At the time blood was sampled, none of the patients had received any therapy. The study deep-sequenced TCR repertoires of sorted CD4+ and CD8+ blood T cells from severe aplastic anemia patients and healthy subjects. In the USA, patient enrollment took place under clinicaltrials.gov protocols 00001620, 01623167, 00001397, 00071045, 00081523 and 00961064. Ficoll-Paque density gradient centrifugation was used to isolate peripheral blood mononuclear cells. CD4+ and CD8+ T cells were sorted by FACS or magnetic beads before DNA extraction. Genomic DNA was used as template for profiling of TCR beta VDJ combinations and CDR3 sequences. An Illumina HiSeq 2000 was used for TCR repertoire sequencing. Per the original workflow: Repertoires were assessed using TRBV/TRBJ rearrangement plots, CDR3 size and DJ length profiles, and Simpson's diversity index. The most abundant DNA sequence in the deep sequencing data was taken as the immunodominant clone. CDR3 amino acid sequences were screened for sharing across subjects and were compared with published repertoires and the VDJdb database. TCRdb cleaned the public reads at Q25 with fastp, built clones with MiXCR and kept in-frame beta chains. Each CDR3 protein appears once, grouped with its most common genes and DNA. TCRdb's processing, not the study's, gives the V and J calls here. In all, the sample holds more than 150,000 distinct CDR3 sequences, and approximately 48% of those were seen once. The top ten clones comprise 10% to 15% of the sample.

V loses 5 bases of germline sequence and J loses 2 bases, and the interval between the two ends is 11 bases. Taken from the germline V gene, the CDR1 and CDR2 loops are SQVTM and ANQGSEA. The CDR3 holds 13 amino acids from the cysteine to the phenylalanine. Only the CDR3 portion is preserved as DNA: 39 bases, with reading frame beginning at the first base. Material: sorted CD4+, CD8+, or CD8+CD57+ T cells (not recorded which) from PBMCs. The sequence was collected from a human donor with aplastic anemia. The receptor chain draws on TRBV29-1 and TRBJ2-3, with the D segment identity uncertain. The CDR3 loop reads CSVSRAHTDTQYF. In nucleotide form, the sequence is TGCAGCGTTTCACGGGCCCACACAGATACGCAGTATTTT.